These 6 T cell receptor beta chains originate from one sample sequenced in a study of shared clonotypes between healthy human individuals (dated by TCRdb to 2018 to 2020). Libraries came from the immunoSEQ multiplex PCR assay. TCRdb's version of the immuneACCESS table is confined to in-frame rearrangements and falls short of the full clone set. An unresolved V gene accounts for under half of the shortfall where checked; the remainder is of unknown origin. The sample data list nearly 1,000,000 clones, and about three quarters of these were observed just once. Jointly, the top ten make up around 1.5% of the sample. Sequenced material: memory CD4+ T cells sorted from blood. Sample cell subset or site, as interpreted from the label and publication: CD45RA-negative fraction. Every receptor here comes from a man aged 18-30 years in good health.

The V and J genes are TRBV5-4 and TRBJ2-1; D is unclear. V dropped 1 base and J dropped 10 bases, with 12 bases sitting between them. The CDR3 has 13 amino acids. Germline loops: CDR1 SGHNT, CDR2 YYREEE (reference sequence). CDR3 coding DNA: TGTGCCAGCAGCTTGAAAACATCCCCAGAGCAGTTCTTC. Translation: CASSLKTSPEQFF.

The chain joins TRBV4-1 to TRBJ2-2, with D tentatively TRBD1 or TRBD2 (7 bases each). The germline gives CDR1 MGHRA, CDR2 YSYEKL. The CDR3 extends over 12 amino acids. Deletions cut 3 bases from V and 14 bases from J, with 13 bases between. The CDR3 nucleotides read TGCGCCAGCAGCCAGATGGGAGGGGGCCTGTTTTTT. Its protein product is CASSQMGGGLFF.

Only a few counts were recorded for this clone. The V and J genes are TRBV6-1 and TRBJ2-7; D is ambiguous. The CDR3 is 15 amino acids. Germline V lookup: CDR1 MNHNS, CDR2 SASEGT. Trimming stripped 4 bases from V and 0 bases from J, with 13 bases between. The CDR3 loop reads CASSAPRARSYEQYF. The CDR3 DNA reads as TGTGCCAGCAGTGCCCCCCGGGCGCGCTCCTACGAGCAGTACTTC.

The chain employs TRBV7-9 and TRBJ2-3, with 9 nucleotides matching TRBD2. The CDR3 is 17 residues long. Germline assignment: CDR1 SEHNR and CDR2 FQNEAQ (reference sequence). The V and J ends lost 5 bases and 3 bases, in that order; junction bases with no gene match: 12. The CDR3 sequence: CASSPGGASGKTDTQYF. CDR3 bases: TGTGCCAGCAGCCCCGGAGGGGCTAGCGGGAAAACAGATACGCAGTATTTT.

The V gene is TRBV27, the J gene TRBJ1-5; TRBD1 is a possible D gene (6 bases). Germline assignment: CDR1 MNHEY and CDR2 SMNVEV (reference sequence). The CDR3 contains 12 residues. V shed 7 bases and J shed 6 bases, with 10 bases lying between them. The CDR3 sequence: CASKGVGQPQHF. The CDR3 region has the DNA TGTGCCAGCAAGGGGGTTGGTCAGCCCCAGCATTTT.

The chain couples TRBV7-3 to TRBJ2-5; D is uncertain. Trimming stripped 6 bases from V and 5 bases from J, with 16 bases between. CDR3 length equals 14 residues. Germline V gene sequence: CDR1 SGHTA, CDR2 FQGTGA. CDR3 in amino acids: CASSRLPQTETQYF. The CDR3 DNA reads TGTGCCAGCAGTCGTCTTCCGCAGACGGAGACCCAGTACTTC.